The rows below give T cell receptor beta chains drawn from one sample of a study of cytomegalovirus exposure and HLA in healthy donors. Generated by immunoSEQ multiplex PCR, the TCRdb table keeps only in-frame clones and is missing some. The data show around 90,000 clones, approximately 60% seen once. Source material: PBMCs. The receptors derive from a woman aged 25-40 years in good health and CMV-seropositive. The CDR3 runs from the conserved cysteine through the conserved F or W. The D gene is left open where the match is weak. Rows may omit the clone size; those that give it use once, few, many or a size class.

TRBJ2-7,TRBV6-6,.,.,CASSYANSYEQYF,TGTGCCAGCAGTTATGCTAACTCCTACGAGCAGTACTTC
TRBJ1-2,TRBV7-2,TRBD1,.,CASSESGGGYTF,TGTGCCAGCAGCGAATCAGGGGGAGGCTACACCTTC
TRBJ1-1,TRBV19,.,.,CASDGGLRTEAFF,TGTGCCAGTGACGGGGGGCTGAGGACTGAAGCTTTCTTT
TRBJ1-1,TRBV5-4,TRBD1,.,CASSEDNRDRPKTEAFF,TGTGCCAGCAGCGAAGACAACCGGGACAGGCCGAAAACTGAAGCTTTCTTT
TRBJ1-1,TRBV15,.,once,CATSRGGWTDRTEAFF,TGTGCCACCAGCAGAGGAGGGTGGACTGACCGAACTGAAGCTTTCTTT
TRBJ2-5,TRBV4-1,TRBD1,.,CASSLPGTGGQETQYF,TGCGCCAGCAGCCTCCCAGGGACAGGGGGCCAAGAGACCCAGTACTTC
TRBJ1-5,TRBV19,.,few,CASTPGGVRPQHF,TGTGCCAGTACCCCGGGGGGGGTTCGGCCCCAGCATTTT
TRBJ1-2,TRBV5-4,TRBD1,.,CASSLGQGAGYTF,TGTGCCAGCAGCTTGGGACAGGGGGCTGGCTACACCTTC
TRBJ2-2,TRBV5-1,.,few,CASSSDREVIGELFF,TGCGCCAGCAGCTCCGACAGGGAGGTCATCGGGGAGCTGTTTTTT
TRBJ2-6,TRBV7-6,TRBD2,.,CASSLGGGAGANVLTF,TGTGCCAGCAGCTTAGGCGGGGGGGCCGGGGCCAACGTCCTGACTTTC
TRBJ1-4,TRBV6-5,.,.,CASSPRGGDGEKLFF,TGTGCCAGCAGCCCTAGAGGGGGAGATGGTGAAAAACTGTTTTTT
TRBJ2-7,TRBV18,.,.,CASSPSSYEQYF,TGTGCCAGCTCACCCAGCTCCTACGAGCAGTACTTC
TRBJ1-6,TRBV6-5,.,.,CASRLEGSYNSPLHF,TGTGCCAGCAGACTCGAGGGATCCTATAATTCACCCCTCCACTTT
TRBJ1-2,TRBV7-8,.,few,CASSPAGEFYGYTF,TGTGCCAGCAGTCCAGCAGGGGAATTCTATGGCTACACCTTC
TRBJ2-7,TRBV28,TRBD1,few,CASRPGQLSPYEQYF,TGTGCCAGCAGACCGGGACAGCTAAGTCCCTACGAGCAGTACTTC
TRBJ1-5,TRBV7-9,.,.,CASSRGGGETHQPQHF,TGTGCCAGCAGCAGGGGAGGGGGAGAGACACATCAGCCCCAGCATTTT
TRBJ1-2,TRBV4-2,.,few,CASSQAHYGYTF,TGTGCCAGCAGCCAAGCCCATTATGGCTACACCTTC
TRBJ1-1,TRBV7-9,.,.,CSSSSVQGYAFF,TGTTCCAGCAGCTCCGTCCAGGGTTATGCTTTCTTT
TRBJ2-7,TRBV11-3,TRBD1,.,CASSSGQGGTYEQYF,TGTGCCAGCAGCTCCGGACAGGGTGGAACCTACGAGCAGTACTTC
TRBJ2-3,TRBV9,TRBD2,.,CASSVGTSGGGLDTQYF,TGTGCCAGCAGCGTAGGGACTAGCGGGGGGGGGCTGGATACGCAGTATTTT
TRBJ2-7,TRBV25-1,.,.,CASSWDNSYEQYF,TGTGCCAGCAGTTGGGACAACTCCTACGAGCAGTACTTC
TRBJ1-1,TRBV7-9,TRBD1,.,CASSIRDRSEAFF,TGTGCCAGCAGCATCCGGGACAGGTCTGAAGCTTTCTTT
TRBJ2-1,TRBV30,.,few,CAWSPRRAVNEQFF,TGTGCCTGGAGCCCCCGGAGGGCGGTCAATGAGCAGTTCTTC
TRBJ1-4,TRBV7-9,.,.,CASSLAPATNEKLFF,TGTGCCAGCAGCTTAGCCCCCGCAACTAATGAAAAACTGTTTTTT
TRBJ2-1,TRBV7-2,.,once,CASRLQSGLSYNEQFF,TGTGCCAGCAGGCTCCAGAGCGGGCTTTCCTACAATGAGCAGTTCTTC
TRBJ2-2,TRBV18,TRBD2,.,CASSPPLAGTTGELFF,TGTGCCAGCTCACCCCCCCTAGCGGGGACTACCGGGGAGCTGTTTTTT
TRBJ1-6,TRBV7-9,.,.,CSSSRTSGALNSPLHF,TGTTCCAGCAGCCGAACCTCAGGGGCGCTTAATTCACCCCTCCACTTT
TRBJ2-7,TRBV6-5,.,.,CASSYRPRGLYEQYF,TGTGCCAGCAGTTACCGTCCTCGGGGACTCTACGAGCAGTACTTC
TRBJ1-2,TRBV28,TRBD1,.,CASSSGGLGGGYTF,TGTGCCAGCAGTTCAGGGGGTCTAGGCGGGGGCTACACCTTC
TRBJ2-7,TRBV5-1,.,few,CASSTRRDSYEQYF,TGCGCCAGCAGCACACGGCGGGACAGCTACGAGCAGTACTTC
TRBJ2-5,TRBV5-1,.,.,CASSLGVGGETQYF,TGCGCCAGCAGCTTGGGGGTAGGAGGGGAGACCCAGTACTTC
TRBJ1-2,TRBV21-1,.,few,CAPGRGGYYNYGYTF,TGTGCCCCCGGCCGCGGGGGCTACTATAACTATGGCTACACCTTC
TRBJ2-1,TRBV4-3,.,once,CASSQDRWLAPYNEQFF,TGCGCCAGCAGCCAAGATCGGTGGCTAGCGCCATACAATGAGCAGTTCTTC
TRBJ2-2,TRBV6-7,.,.,CASSDKDSTLANTGELFF,TGTGCCAGCAGTGACAAGGACTCGACTCTCGCGAACACCGGGGAGCTGTTTTTT
TRBJ2-5,TRBV7-9,.,.,CSSSLGGAAYQETQYF,TGTTCCAGCAGCTTAGGCGGGGCAGCGTACCAAGAGACCCAGTACTTC
TRBJ1-2,TRBV6-5,.,.,CASSPFTGFGYPF,TGTGCCAGCAGTCCATTTACAGGGTTTGGCTACCCCTTC
TRBJ1-1,TRBV29-1,TRBD1,.,CSARTGGKEWAEAFF,TGCAGCGCCCGGACAGGGGGCAAAGAATGGGCTGAAGCTTTCTTT
TRBJ2-3,TRBV6-1,TRBD2,few,CASSEGLAGAHTQYF,TGTGCCAGCAGTGAAGGACTAGCGGGAGCTCATACGCAGTATTTT
TRBJ1-6,TRBV27,.,.,CASSLLGQVTLHF,TGTGCCAGCAGTTTGTTGGGGCAGGTCACCCTCCACTTT
TRBJ1-2,TRBV6-5,TRBD1,once,CASSPDRGIYSGYTF,TGTGCCAGCAGCCCGGACAGGGGGATATATAGCGGCTACACCTTC
TRBJ2-7,TRBV15,.,few,CATSSSGDWGGEQYF,TGTGCCACCAGCTCCTCCGGAGATTGGGGCGGCGAGCAGTACTTC
TRBJ1-6,TRBV6-1,.,.,CASSEEEGWALHF,TGTGCCAGCAGTGAAGAGGAGGGTTGGGCCCTCCACTTT